This TCR beta chain appears in the sequencing data of a study of shared T cell receptors in the human thymus. The assay was immunoSEQ multiplex PCR, and TCRdb's table has in-frame clones only and misses some. The table shows about 730,000 clones, with over 75% occurring only once. The CDR3 is 18 residues long. The V gene's germline CDR1 is SGHAT and CDR2 FQNNGV. The V and J ends lost 5 bases and 6 bases respectively, with 23 bases between them. These data also formed part of another study, on human thymus T cells.

What was sequenced was thymocytes. The sequence was collected from a girl in the first two years of life with a congenital heart defect. The V and J genes are TRBV11-2 and TRBJ1-6; tentatively, D is TRBD1 (6 bases). CDR3 bases: TGTGCCAGCAGCCGCAGATGGGGGCAGCATGGCATTAATTCACCCCTCCACTTT. Protein: CASSRRWGQHGINSPLHF.